This T cell receptor beta chain was recovered during a study of cytotoxic CD8 clonotypes in ibrutinib-treated CLL. Study observations and caveats: Higher clonality was seen at ibrutinib response and a return toward baseline at progression. With treatment, public clonotypes, which were uncommon, either contracted or remained stable. Clonality at baseline surpassed age-matched healthy donors and tracked circulating CD8+ T-cell counts. Samples were collected at differing times from sustained-remission and progressing patients.

Regarding this clone: Its specificity is unknown.

The table came from immunoSEQ multiplex PCR; TCRdb's copy has only in-frame clones and leaves some out. This table has about 72,000 clones, approximately 80% appearing once. CDR1 and CDR2 from the germline V gene are SNHLY and FYNNEI. Trimming cost V 5 bases and J 4 bases; bases outside gene matches: 6. This CDR3 has 15 amino acids. This receptor was identified in a human donor with chronic lymphocytic leukemia. The sample consisted of PBMCs, taken at disease progression, from a patient treated with ibrutinib. The chain couples TRBV2 to TRBJ2-2; TRBD2 aligns across 8 bases. The CDR3 nucleotides read TGTGCCAGCAGTAAGGGACTAGTGGGCACCGGGGAGCTGTTTTTT. Its translation is CASSKGLVGTGELFF.